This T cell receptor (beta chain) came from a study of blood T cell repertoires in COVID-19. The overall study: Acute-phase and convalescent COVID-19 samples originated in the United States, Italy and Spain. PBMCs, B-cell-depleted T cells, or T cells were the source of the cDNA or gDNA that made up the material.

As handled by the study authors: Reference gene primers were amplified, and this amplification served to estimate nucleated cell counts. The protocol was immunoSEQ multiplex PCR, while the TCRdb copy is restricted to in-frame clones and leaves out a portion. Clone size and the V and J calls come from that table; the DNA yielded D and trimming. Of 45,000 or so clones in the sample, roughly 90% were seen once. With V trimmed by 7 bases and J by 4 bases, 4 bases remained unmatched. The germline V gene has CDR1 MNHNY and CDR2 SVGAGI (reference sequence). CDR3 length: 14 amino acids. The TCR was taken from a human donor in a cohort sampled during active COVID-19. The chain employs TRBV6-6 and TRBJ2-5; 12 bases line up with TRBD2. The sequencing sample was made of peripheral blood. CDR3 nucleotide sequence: TGTGCCAGCACGAGACTAGCGGGGGTAGAGACCCAGTACTTC. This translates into CASTRLAGVETQYF.